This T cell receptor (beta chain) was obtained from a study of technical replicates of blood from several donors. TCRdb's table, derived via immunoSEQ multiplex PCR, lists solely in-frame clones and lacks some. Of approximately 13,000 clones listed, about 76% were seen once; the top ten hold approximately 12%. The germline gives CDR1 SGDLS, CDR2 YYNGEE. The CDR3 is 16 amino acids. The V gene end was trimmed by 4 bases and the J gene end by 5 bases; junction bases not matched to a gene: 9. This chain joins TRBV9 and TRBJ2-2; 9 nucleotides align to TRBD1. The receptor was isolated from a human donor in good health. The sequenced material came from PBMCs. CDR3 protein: CASSFRQGERTGELFF. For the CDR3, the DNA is TGTGCCAGCAGCTTCCGACAGGGGGAAAGAACCGGGGAGCTGTTTTTT.